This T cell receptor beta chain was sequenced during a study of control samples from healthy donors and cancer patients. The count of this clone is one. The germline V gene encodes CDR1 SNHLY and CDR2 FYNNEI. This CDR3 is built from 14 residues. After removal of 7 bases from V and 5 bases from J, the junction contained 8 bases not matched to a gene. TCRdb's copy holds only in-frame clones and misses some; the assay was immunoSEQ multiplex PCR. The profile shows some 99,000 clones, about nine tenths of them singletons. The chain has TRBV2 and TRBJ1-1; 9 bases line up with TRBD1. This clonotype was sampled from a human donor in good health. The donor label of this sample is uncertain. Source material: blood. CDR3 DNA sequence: TGTGCCAGCAAAAATTTGGGACAGGGAACTGAAGCTTTCTTT. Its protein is CASKNLGQGTEAFF.